The 20 T cell receptor beta chains below come from one sample, sequenced in a study of long-term antiretroviral therapy in people with HIV. Samples were assayed with immunoSEQ v3.0 at survey level. Generated by immunoSEQ multiplex PCR, the TCRdb table keeps only in-frame clones and is missing some. The data contain roughly 30,000 clones, approximately 86% of them singletons. The source was unsorted PBMCs, collected 0.8 years after starting antiretroviral therapy. Receptors originate from a woman younger than 45 with HIV.

The rearrangement uses TRBV28 and TRBJ2-3; 9 nucleotides align to TRBD1. The ends lost 5 bases at V and 5 bases at J; junction bases unmatched: 8. Germline CDR1 and CDR2: MDHEN and SYDVKM. This CDR3 contains 15 residues. CDR3 region: CASSLTGGGQDTQYF. CDR3 coding DNA: TGTGCCAGCAGTCTTACAGGGGGCGGTCAAGATACGCAGTATTTT.

The V gene is TRBV6-1, the J gene TRBJ1-1; D unclear. This CDR3 is 14 amino acids long. Germline-derived CDR1 and CDR2 are MNHNS and SASEGT. Trimming removed 5 bases from V and 5 bases from J, with 15 bases in between. CDR3 protein: CASSHPSVGTEAFF. The DNA for the CDR3 is TGTGCCAGCAGTCACCCCTCTGTGGGGACTGAAGCTTTCTTT.

J is TRBJ1-3 and V is TRBV27; TRBD1 agrees at 7 bases. V shed 4 bases and J 1 base; nucleotides not matched to a gene: 10. CDR3 size: 17 residues. CDR1 MNHEY and CDR2 SMNVEV come from the germline V gene (reference sequence). The CDR3 DNA is TGTGCCAGCAGTTCTATCACGACAGGGTTTTCTGGAAACACCATATATTTT. Residues: CASSSITTGFSGNTIYF.

This clone came up once. The V and J genes are TRBV4-1 and TRBJ1-1, with D tentatively TRBD1 (5 bases). Per the germline V gene, CDR1 is MGHRA and CDR2 is YSYEKL. Trimming shortened V by 0 bases and J by 0 bases, and 17 bases separated the two germline ends. The CDR3 runs to 18 residues. CDR3 nucleotides: TGCGCCAGCAGCCAAGATGCCGGGGCAGCCTTTCTGAACACTGAAGCTTTCTTT. This encodes CASSQDAGAAFLNTEAFF.

A single count supports this clone. Written as DNA, the CDR3 is TGTGCCTGGGGAGGGGGGACTAATCAGCCCCAGCATTTT. Translating gives CAWGGGTNQPQHF. V gene TRBV30 combines with J gene TRBJ1-5, with D possibly being TRBD1 (6 bases). Per germline, CDR1 GTSNPN and CDR2 SVGIG (reference sequence). The CDR3 sequence is 13 residues long. The V end was cut by 5 bases, the J end by 4 bases, with 12 bases between.

The chain has TRBV5-6 and TRBJ2-5; 8 bases agree with TRBD2. Germline assignment: CDR1 SGHDT and CDR2 YYEEEE. This CDR3 contains 14 residues. Losses at the gene ends were 2 bases for V and 3 bases for J; bases not matched to a gene: 3. CDR3 coding DNA: TGTGCCAGCAGCTTAAGTAGCGGGGAAGAGACCCAGTACTTC. Translation: CASSLSSGEETQYF.

The CDR3 protein is CASSLGGTGVTNTEAFF. CDR3 bases: TGTGCCAGCAGCTTAGGGGGGACAGGGGTCACGAACACTGAAGCTTTCTTT. This chain uses TRBV7-6 with TRBJ1-1, with 10 bases aligning to TRBD1. The CDR3 length is 17 residues. Germline V gives CDR1 SGHVS, CDR2 FNYEAQ. V dropped 1 base and J dropped 1; count of bases not matched to a gene: 6.

This chain uses TRBV27 with TRBJ1-2; D may be TRBD1 (6 bases). The CDR3 is made up of 12 amino acids. The ends were cut back, 11 bases at V and 4 bases at J, with 14 bases in the middle. The germline CDR1 and CDR2 sequences are MNHEY and SMNVEV (reference sequence). The CDR3: CASGGGGYGYTF. CDR3 sequence (DNA): TGTGCCTCGGGAGGAGGGGGCTATGGCTACACCTTC.

This clone was seen a single time. The chain employs TRBV6-4 and TRBJ1-1; TRBD1 matches at 7 bases. Germline V lookup: CDR1 MRHNA, CDR2 SNTAGT. The CDR3 is 12 amino acids. The junction had 9 bases not matched to a gene; V was cut back by 9 bases and J by 8 bases. CDR3 in amino acids: CASYRGSSEAFF. CDR3 nucleotides: TGTGCCAGTTACAGGGGCTCGTCCGAAGCTTTCTTT.

The chain links TRBV11-2 to TRBJ1-1, with D perhaps matching TRBD1 (5 bases). This CDR3 spans 14 amino acids. Germline V gene lookup returns CDR1 SGHAT and CDR2 FQNNGV. The V end was cut by 2 bases, the J end by 6 bases, with 13 bases between. CDR3 sequence: CASSLLLWGAEAFF. In nucleotides, the CDR3 is TGTGCCAGCAGCTTATTGTTATGGGGCGCTGAAGCTTTCTTT.

This clone was detected only a few times. V gene TRBV6-1 combines with J gene TRBJ1-2, with no clear D. V lost 2 bases and J 4 bases, leaving 5 bases between the germline ends. The germline V gene has CDR1 MNHNS and CDR2 SASEGT. The CDR3 has 12 residues. The CDR3 region has the DNA TGTGCCAGCAGTGAATCCTCCTATGGCTACACCTTC. It codes for CASSESSYGYTF.

The chain combines TRBV11-2 with TRBJ2-5, with no clear D. Germline V gene lookup returns CDR1 SGHAT and CDR2 FQNNGV. The CDR3 is made up of 11 amino acids. Trimming removed 5 bases from V and 2 bases from J, with 3 bases in between. The CDR3 here is CASSNQETQYF. CDR3 in DNA: TGTGCCAGCAGCAATCAAGAGACCCAGTACTTC.

This rearrangement joins TRBV5-6 to TRBJ1-4; no reliable D call. CDR3 length: 11 residues. V was clipped by 0 bases and J by 11 bases, with 5 bases between them. The germline V gene encodes CDR1 SGHDT and CDR2 YYEEEE. CDR3 DNA sequence: TGTGCCAGCAGCTTGGGGGGTAAACTGTTTTTT. Translated: CASSLGGKLFF.

This clone appeared a single time. The chain couples TRBV6-1 to TRBJ1-2; tentatively, D is TRBD1 (5 bases). Germline loops: CDR1 MNHNS, CDR2 SASEGT. The CDR3 covers 14 residues. Trimming removed 5 bases at V and 0 bases at J, with 10 bases between. CDR3 sequence (DNA): TGTGCCAGCAGTAAAGGGACGGCTAACTATGGCTACACCTTC. Translation gives CASSKGTANYGYTF.

This rearrangement joins TRBV29-1 to TRBJ1-1, with D maybe TRBD1 (6 bases). V dropped 7 bases and J dropped 1 base, with 7 bases sitting between them. Germline assignment: CDR1 SQVTM and CDR2 ANQGSEA. The CDR3 consists of 11 residues. The CDR3 sequence: CSAGQNTEAFF. CDR3 bases: TGCAGCGCGGGACAGAACACTGAAGCTTTCTTT.

The V and J genes are TRBV7-2 and TRBJ1-6; tentatively, D is TRBD1 (5 bases). V was cut by 5 bases and J by 8 bases, with 19 bases left in between. Germline V gene sequence: CDR1 SGHTA, CDR2 FQGNSA. The CDR3 contains 16 residues. The chain's CDR3 is CASSADPGRFDSPLHF. The CDR3 nucleotides are TGTGCCAGCAGCGCAGATCCGGGACGTTTCGATTCACCCCTCCACTTT.

The chain recombines TRBV19 with TRBJ2-7; 12 positions match TRBD1. V dropped 6 bases and J dropped 4; count of bases not matched to a gene: 4. CDR1 and CDR2 (germline): LNHDA, SQIVND (reference sequence). This CDR3 is 14 amino acids long. CDR3 DNA: TGTGCCAGTAGCTCGGGACAGGGGGCATACGAGCAGTACTTC. Its translation: CASSSGQGAYEQYF.

V gene TRBV2 combines with J gene TRBJ2-1, with 8 bases matching TRBD2. The CDR3 is 15 residues long. Germline loops: CDR1 SNHLY, CDR2 FYNNEI. V dropped 3 bases and J dropped 6; count of bases not matched to a gene: 7. The CDR3 spells CASSDSTAGVNEQFF. DNA for the CDR3: TGTGCCAGCAGTGACTCCACAGCGGGGGTCAATGAGCAGTTCTTC.

The J gene is TRBJ1-1, the V gene TRBV28; 7 bases match TRBD1. In germline, CDR1 is MDHEN, CDR2 SYDVKM. J was trimmed by 6 bases and V by 6 bases; bases with no gene match: 10. This CDR3 comprises 14 residues. As DNA, the CDR3 is TGTGCCAGCAGACTTAGTACAGGGGTGGCTGAAGCTTTCTTT. As protein: CASRLSTGVAEAFF.

In this sample, this clone turned up a few times. The V and J genes are TRBV11-2 and TRBJ1-2, with D uncertain. Trimming pared 7 bases from V and 2 bases from J, leaving 17 bases between. This CDR3 region has 15 residues. Germline CDR1 and CDR2: SGHAT and FQNNGV. The CDR3 DNA is TGTGCCAGCATGAGCCTCGAACAGAACAACTATGGCTACACCTTC. Translation: CASMSLEQNNYGYTF. The full variable domain, completed using reference TRBV11-2 and TRBJ1-2, is EAGVAQSPRYKIIEKRQSVAFWCNPISGHATLYWYQQILGQGPKLLIQFQNNGVVDDSQLPKDRFSAERLKGVDSTLKIQPAKLEDSAVYLCASMSLEQNNYGYTFGSGTRLTVV.